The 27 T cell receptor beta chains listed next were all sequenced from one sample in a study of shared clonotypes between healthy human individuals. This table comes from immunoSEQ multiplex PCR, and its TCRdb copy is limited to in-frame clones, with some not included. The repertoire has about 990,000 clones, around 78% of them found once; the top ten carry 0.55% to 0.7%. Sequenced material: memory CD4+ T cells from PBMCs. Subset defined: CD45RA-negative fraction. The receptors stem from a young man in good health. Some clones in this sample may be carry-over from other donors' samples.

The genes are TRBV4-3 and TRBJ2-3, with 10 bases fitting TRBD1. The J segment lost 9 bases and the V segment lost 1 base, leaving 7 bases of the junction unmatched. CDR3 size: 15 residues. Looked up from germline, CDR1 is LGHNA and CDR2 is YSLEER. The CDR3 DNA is TGCGCCAGCAGCCAAGGACAGGGGGCCGCGCGGACGCAGTATTTT. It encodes CASSQGQGAARTQYF.

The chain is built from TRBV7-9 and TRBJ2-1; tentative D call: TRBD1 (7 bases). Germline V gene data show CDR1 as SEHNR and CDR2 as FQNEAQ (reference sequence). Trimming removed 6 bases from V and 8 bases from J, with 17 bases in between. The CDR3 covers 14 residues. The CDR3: CASSLYTGEDEQFF. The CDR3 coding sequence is TGTGCCAGCAGTTTATACACAGGGGAGGATGAGCAGTTCTTC. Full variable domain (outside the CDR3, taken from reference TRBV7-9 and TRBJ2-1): DTGVSQNPRHKITKRGQNVTFRCDPISEHNRLYWYRQTLGQGPEFLTYFQNEAQLEKSRLLSDRFSAERPKGSFSTLEIQRTEQGDSAMYLCASSLYTGEDEQFFGPGTRLTVL.

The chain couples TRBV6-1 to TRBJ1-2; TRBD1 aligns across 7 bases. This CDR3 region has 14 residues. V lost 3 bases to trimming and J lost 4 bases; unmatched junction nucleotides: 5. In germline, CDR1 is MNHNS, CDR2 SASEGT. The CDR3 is CASSEGTASYGYTF. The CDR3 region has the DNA TGTGCCAGCAGTGAGGGGACAGCCAGCTATGGCTACACCTTC.

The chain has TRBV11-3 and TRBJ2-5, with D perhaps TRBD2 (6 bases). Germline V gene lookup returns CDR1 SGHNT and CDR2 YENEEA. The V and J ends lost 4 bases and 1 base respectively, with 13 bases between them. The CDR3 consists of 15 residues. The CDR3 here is CASSYSRDSQETQYF. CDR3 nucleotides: TGTGCCAGCAGCTACTCCCGGGACTCCCAAGAGACCCAGTACTTC.

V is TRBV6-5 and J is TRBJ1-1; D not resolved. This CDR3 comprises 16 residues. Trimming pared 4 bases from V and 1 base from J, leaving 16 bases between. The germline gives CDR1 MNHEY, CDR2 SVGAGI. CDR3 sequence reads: CASSSDPRLGNTEAFF. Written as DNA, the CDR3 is TGTGCCAGCAGTTCGGATCCTCGATTGGGGAACACTGAAGCTTTCTTT.

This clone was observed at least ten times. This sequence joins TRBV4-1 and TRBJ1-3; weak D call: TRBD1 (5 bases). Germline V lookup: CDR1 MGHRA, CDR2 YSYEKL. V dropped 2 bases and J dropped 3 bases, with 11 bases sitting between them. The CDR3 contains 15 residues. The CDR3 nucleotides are TGCGCCAGCAGCCAAATGGGGGGGGGTGGAAACACCATATATTTT. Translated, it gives CASSQMGGGGNTIYF.

For the CDR3, the DNA is TGTGCCAGCAGCTTGGCACTAGCGGACTACACCGGGGAGCTGTTTTTT. Translating gives CASSLALADYTGELFF. The rearrangement uses TRBV5-4 and TRBJ2-2; TRBD2 agrees at 8 bases. CDR3 length: 16 residues. Unmatched junction bases numbered 4, after V lost 0 bases and J lost 3 bases. The germline V gene has CDR1 SGHNT and CDR2 YYREEE (reference sequence).

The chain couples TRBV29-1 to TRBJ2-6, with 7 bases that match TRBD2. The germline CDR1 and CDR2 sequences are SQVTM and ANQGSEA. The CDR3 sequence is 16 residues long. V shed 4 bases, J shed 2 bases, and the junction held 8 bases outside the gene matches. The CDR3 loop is CSVVARGRAGANVLTF. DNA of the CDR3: TGCAGCGTTGTGGCCCGTGGGAGGGCTGGGGCCAACGTCCTGACTTTC.

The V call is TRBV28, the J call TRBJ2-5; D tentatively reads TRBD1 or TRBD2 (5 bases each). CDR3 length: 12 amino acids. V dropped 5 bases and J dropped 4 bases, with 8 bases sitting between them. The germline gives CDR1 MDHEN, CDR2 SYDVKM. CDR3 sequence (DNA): TGTGCCAGCAGTGGGGACGGAGAGACCCAGTACTTC. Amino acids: CASSGDGETQYF.

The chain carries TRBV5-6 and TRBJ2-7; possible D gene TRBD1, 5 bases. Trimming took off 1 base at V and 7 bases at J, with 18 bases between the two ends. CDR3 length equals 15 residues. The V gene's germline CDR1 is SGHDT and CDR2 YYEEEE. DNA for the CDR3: TGTGCCAGCAGCTTGAGCGACAGTTTCTTGAGGGAGCAGTACTTC. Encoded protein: CASSLSDSFLREQYF.

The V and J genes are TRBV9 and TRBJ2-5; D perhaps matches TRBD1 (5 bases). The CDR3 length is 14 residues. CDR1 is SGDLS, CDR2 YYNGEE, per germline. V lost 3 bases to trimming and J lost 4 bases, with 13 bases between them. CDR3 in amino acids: CASSEGPTGETQYF. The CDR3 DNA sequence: TGTGCCAGCAGCGAGGGCCCTACAGGAGAGACCCAGTACTTC.

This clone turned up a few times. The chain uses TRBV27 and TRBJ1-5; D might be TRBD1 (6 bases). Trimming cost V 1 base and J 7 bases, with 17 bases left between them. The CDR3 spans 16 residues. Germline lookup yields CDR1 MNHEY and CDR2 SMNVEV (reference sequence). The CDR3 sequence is CASSLLGGRLGQPQHF. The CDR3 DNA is TGTGCCAGCAGTTTATTGGGGGGGCGACTGGGACAGCCCCAGCATTTT.

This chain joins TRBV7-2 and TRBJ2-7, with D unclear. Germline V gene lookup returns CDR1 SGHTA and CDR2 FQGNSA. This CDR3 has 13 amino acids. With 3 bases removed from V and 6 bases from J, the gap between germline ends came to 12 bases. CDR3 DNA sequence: TGTGCCAGCAGCTTTGGGTTTCGCCGCGAGCAGTACTTC. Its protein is CASSFGFRREQYF.

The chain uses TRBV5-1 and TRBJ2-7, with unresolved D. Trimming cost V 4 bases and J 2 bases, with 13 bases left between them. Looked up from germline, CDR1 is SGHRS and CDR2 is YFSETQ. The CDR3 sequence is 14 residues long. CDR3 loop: CASSPPTGTYEQYF. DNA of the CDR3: TGCGCCAGCAGCCCCCCGACCGGAACCTACGAGCAGTACTTC.

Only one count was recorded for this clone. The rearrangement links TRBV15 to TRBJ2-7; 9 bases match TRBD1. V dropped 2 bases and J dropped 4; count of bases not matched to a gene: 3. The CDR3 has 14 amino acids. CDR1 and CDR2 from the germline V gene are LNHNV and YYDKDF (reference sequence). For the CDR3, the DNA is TGTGCCACCAGCAGACCCGGGACAGGGTACGAGCAGTACTTC. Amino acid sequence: CATSRPGTGYEQYF.

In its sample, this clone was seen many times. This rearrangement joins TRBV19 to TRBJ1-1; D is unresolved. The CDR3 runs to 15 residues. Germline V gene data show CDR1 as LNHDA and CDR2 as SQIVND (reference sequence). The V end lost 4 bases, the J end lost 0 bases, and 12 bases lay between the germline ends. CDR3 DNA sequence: TGTGCCAGTAGTAGGCCAAGGGCCATGAACACTGAAGCTTTCTTT. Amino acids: CASSRPRAMNTEAFF.

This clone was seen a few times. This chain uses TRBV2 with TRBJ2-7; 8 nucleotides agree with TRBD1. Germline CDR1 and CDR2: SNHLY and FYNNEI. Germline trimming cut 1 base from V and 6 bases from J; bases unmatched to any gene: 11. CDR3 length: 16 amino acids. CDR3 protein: CASSEGRAGGGSEQYF. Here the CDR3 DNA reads TGTGCCAGCAGTGAAGGTAGGGCAGGGGGCGGATCCGAGCAGTACTTC.

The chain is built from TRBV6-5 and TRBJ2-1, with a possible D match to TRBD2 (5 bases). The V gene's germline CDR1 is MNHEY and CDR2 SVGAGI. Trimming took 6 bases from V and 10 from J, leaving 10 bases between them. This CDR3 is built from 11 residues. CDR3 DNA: TGTGCCAGCAGGACTGGCGGGGAGCAGTTCTTC. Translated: CASRTGGEQFF.

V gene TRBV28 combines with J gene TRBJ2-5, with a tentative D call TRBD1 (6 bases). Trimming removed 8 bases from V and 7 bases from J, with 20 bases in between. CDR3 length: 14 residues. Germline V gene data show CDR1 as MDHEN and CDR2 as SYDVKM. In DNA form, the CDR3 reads TGTGCCAGCGGAAAGGGACAACCCAGGGGGACCCAGTACTTC. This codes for CASGKGQPRGTQYF. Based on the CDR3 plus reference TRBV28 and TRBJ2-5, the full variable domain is DVKVTQSSRYLVKRTGEKVFLECVQDMDHENMFWYRQDPGLGLRLIYFSYDVKMKEKGDIPEGYSVSREKKERFSLILESASTNQTSMYLCASGKGQPRGTQYFGPGTRLLVL.

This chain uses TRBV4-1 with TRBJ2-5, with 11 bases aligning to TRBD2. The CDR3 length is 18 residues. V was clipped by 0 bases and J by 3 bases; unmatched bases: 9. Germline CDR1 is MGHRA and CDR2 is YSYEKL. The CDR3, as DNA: TGCGCCAGCAGCCAAGATAGGGGGCTAGCGGGAGGAAAAGAGACCCAGTACTTC. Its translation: CASSQDRGLAGGKETQYF.

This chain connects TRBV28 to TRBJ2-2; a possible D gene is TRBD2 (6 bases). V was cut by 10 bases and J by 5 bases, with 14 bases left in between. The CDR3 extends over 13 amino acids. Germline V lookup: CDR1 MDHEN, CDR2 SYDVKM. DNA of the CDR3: TGTGCCACCCTTTGGGGGGATACCGGGGAGCTGTTTTTT. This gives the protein CATLWGDTGELFF.

CDR3 region: CASSPGEGSGANVLTF. The DNA for the CDR3 is TGTGCCAGCAGCCCGGGGGAGGGATCTGGGGCCAACGTCCTGACTTTC. The gene calls are TRBV9 and TRBJ2-6, with 7 bases fitting TRBD2. V dropped 4 bases and J dropped 1; count of bases not matched to a gene: 5. CDR1 and CDR2 from the germline V gene are SGDLS and YYNGEE. The CDR3 extends over 16 amino acids. Together with reference TRBV9 and TRBJ2-6, the CDR3 gives the full variable domain: DSGVTQTPKHLITATGQRVTLRCSPRSGDLSVYWYQQSLDQGLQFLIQYYNGEERAKGNILERFSAQQFPDLHSELNLSSLELGDSALYFCASSPGEGSGANVLTFGAGSRLTVL.

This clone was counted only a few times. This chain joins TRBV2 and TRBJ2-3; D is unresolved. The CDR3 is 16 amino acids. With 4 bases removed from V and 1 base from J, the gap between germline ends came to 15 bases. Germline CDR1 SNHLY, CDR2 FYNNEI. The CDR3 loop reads CASSALWGTGTDTQYF. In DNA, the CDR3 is TGTGCCAGCAGTGCCCTGTGGGGAACGGGCACAGATACGCAGTATTTT.

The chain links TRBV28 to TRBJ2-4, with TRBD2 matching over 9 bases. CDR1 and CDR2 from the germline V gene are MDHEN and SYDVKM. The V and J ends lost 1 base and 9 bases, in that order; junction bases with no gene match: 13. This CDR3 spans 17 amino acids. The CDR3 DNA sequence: TGTGCCAGCAGTTTATACTCGACTAGCGGCCACTGGGGCATTCAGTACTTC. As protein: CASSLYSTSGHWGIQYF. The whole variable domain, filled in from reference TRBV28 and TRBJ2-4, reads DVKVTQSSRYLVKRTGEKVFLECVQDMDHENMFWYRQDPGLGLRLIYFSYDVKMKEKGDIPEGYSVSREKKERFSLILESASTNQTSMYLCASSLYSTSGHWGIQYFGAGTRLSVL.

CDR3 in amino acids: CASQGRSHEQYF. DNA for the CDR3: TGTGCCAGTCAGGGCAGGTCCCACGAGCAGTACTTC. The chain links TRBV27 to TRBJ2-7; tentative D call: TRBD1 (5 bases). Germline V gene sequence: CDR1 MNHEY, CDR2 SMNVEV (reference sequence). The V and J ends lost 9 bases and 5 bases respectively, with 14 bases between them. CDR3 length: 12 residues.

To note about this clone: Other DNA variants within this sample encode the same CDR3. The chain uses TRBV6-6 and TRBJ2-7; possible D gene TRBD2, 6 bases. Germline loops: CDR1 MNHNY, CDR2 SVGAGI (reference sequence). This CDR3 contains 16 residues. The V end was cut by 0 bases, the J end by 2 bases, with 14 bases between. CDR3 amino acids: CASSYSSLEGPYEQYF. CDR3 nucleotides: TGTGCCAGCAGTTACTCCTCCCTGGAGGGTCCCTACGAGCAGTACTTC.

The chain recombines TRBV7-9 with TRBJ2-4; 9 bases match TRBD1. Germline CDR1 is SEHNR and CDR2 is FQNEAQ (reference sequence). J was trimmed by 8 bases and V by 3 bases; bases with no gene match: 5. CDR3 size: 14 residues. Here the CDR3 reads CASSLGQGVDIQYF. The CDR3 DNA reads TGTGCCAGCAGCTTGGGACAGGGCGTGGACATTCAGTACTTC.